This T cell receptor (beta chain) was captured in a study of PD-1 and CTLA-4 blockade in melanoma. Clones were read by immunoSEQ multiplex PCR, and TCRdb kept only the in-frame ones, dropping some. The sample has around 21,000 clones, approximately 88% seen once. Per the germline V gene, CDR1 is SGHAT and CDR2 is FQNNGV. The junction had 5 bases not matched to a gene; V was cut back by 5 bases and J by 2 bases. The CDR3 contains 14 residues. The sample holds one count of this clone. The genes are TRBV11-2 and TRBJ2-7; 8 bases map to TRBD2. The sequence came from a human donor with melanoma. The material sequenced was CD8+ T cells from peripheral blood, taken before anti-PD-1 treatment. In nucleotides, the CDR3 is TGTGCCAGCAGCCTCGGAGCGGGGGCCTACGAGCAGTACTTC. This codes for CASSLGAGAYEQYF.